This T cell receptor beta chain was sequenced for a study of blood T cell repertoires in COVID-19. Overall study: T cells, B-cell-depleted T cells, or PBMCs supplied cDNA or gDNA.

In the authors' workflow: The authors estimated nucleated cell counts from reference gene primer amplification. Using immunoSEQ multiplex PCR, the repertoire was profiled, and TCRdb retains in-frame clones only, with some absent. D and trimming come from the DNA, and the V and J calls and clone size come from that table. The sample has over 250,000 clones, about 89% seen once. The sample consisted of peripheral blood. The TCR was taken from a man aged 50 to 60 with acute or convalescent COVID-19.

The CDR3 is CASSRTEMYGYTF. The CDR3 coding sequence is TGTGCCAGCAGTCGGACGGAGATGTATGGCTACACCTTC. The rearrangement uses TRBV6-6 and TRBJ1-2; no firm D call. The CDR3 extends over 13 amino acids. With 5 bases removed from V and 5 bases from J, the gap between germline ends came to 12 bases. CDR1 is MNHNY, CDR2 SVGAGI, per germline (reference sequence).